This TCR beta chain was captured in a study of T cell changes during pregnancy in multiple sclerosis. This clone has a single count. The protocol was immunoSEQ multiplex PCR, while the TCRdb copy is restricted to in-frame clones and leaves out a portion. Here the sample spans approximately 26,000 clones, 85% to 90% being singletons. V lost 5 bases to trimming and J lost 1 base, with 10 bases between them. Germline CDR1 is SGHTA and CDR2 is FQGNSA. The CDR3 runs to 14 residues. The TCR was taken from a female donor with multiple sclerosis, enrolled in a pregnancy study. Material: CD4+ T cells from peripheral blood mononuclear cells, obtained in the second trimester of pregnancy. This rearrangement joins TRBV7-2 to TRBJ2-3; D might be TRBD2 (5 bases). The CDR3 is CASSRWRGTDTQYF. CDR3 DNA sequence: TGTGCCAGCAGCCGTTGGCGGGGCACAGATACGCAGTATTTT.